This TCR beta chain was recorded in a study of blood T cell repertoires in COVID-19. Study background: T cells, B-cell-depleted T cells, or PBMCs supplied cDNA or gDNA.

Per the study methods: Amplification with reference gene primers provided the estimates of nucleated cell counts. Assay: immunoSEQ multiplex PCR; the TCRdb copy retains only in-frame clones and omits some. That table is the source of V, J and clone size, and D and trimming were worked out from the DNA. The repertoire has some 230,000 clones, about 79% of them found once; the top ten carry under 1.5%. The sequenced sample consisted of PBMCs or T cells enriched from blood (not recorded which). This receptor was identified in a woman in her thirties or forties with acute COVID-19.

Here the CDR3 reads CASSYGQPTDTQYF. Written as DNA, the CDR3 is TGTGCCAGCAGTTACGGACAGCCCACAGATACGCAGTATTTT. This chain links TRBV5-6 with TRBJ2-3; D is possibly TRBD1 (6 bases). From germline, CDR1 is SGHDT and CDR2 YYEEEE. The CDR3 length is 14 residues. Trimming took 5 bases from V and 2 from J, leaving 12 bases between them.